The 10 T cell receptor beta chains below were found in one sample sequenced in a study of T-cell reconstitution after alpha-beta-depleted transplantation in children. Unique molecular identifiers were incorporated into the prepared TCRbeta library. TCRdb re-analysed the PCR reads in MiXCR, keeping a single row per CDR3 protein. The repertoire consists of about 300,000 distinct CDR3 sequences, with 10% occurring once and the leading ten covering less than 9%. The material was PBMCs, obtained before TCRalphabeta/CD19-depleted stem cell transplant. These receptors were taken from a boy less than two years old with acute myeloid leukemia, due to receive a stem cell transplant.

The chain links TRBV29-1 to TRBJ2-4, with a possible D match to TRBD2 (6 bases). Trimming shortened V by 4 bases and J by 6 bases, and 13 bases separated the two germline ends. CDR3 length: 13 residues. Germline values: CDR1 SQVTM, CDR2 ANQGSEA. The CDR3 DNA sequence: TGCAGCGTTGGGAGCGCCGGGGGAAACATTCAGTACTTC. Translation gives CSVGSAGGNIQYF.

At least ten counts were recorded for this clonotype. This chain connects TRBV20-1 to TRBJ2-7; D is unresolved. Germline V lookup: CDR1 DFQATT, CDR2 SNEGSKA (reference sequence). The CDR3 is made up of 16 amino acids. V lost 6 bases and J 0 bases, leaving 21 bases between the germline ends. The CDR3 DNA is TGCAGTGCCTCCCCTTTACGTGGAAAAGTCTCCTACGAGCAGTACTTC. Translation gives CSASPLRGKVSYEQYF.

In its sample, this clonotype was seen many times. The junction does not match germline at one end; this may be a read error. The chain links TRBV27 to TRBJ2-7; the D gene is possibly TRBD2 (7 bases). The germline gives CDR1 MNHEY, CDR2 SMNVEV (reference sequence). The CDR3 extends over 14 amino acids. The CDR3 loop is CASGLGGTTYEQYF. CDR3 sequence (DNA): TGTGCCAGCGGTTTGGGAGGGACAACCTACGAGCAGTACTTC.

The chain is built from TRBV7-9 and TRBJ1-1; 9 bases are shared with TRBD1. Germline CDR1 and CDR2: SEHNR and FQNEAQ (reference sequence). CDR3 length: 16 residues. Unmatched junction bases numbered 7, after V lost 1 base and J lost 4 bases. In DNA form, the CDR3 reads TGTGCCAGCAGCTTAGGGGGACAGGGATCTGCCACTGAAGCTTTCTTT. It is translated as CASSLGGQGSATEAFF.

This clonotype has at least ten counts. V is TRBV7-6 and J is TRBJ1-6, with D possibly being TRBD1 (5 bases). Trimming took 5 bases from V and 9 from J, leaving 11 bases between them. This CDR3 has 13 amino acids. Germline V gives CDR1 SGHVS, CDR2 FNYEAQ. CDR3 bases: TGTGCCAGCAGCCCGGGCGGGGGTTCACCCCTCCACTTT. Its translation: CASSPGGGSPLHF.

The CDR3 here is CATSDPRRANYEQYF. The CDR3 DNA reads as TGTGCCACCAGTGACCCTAGACGGGCGAACTACGAGCAGTACTTC. This chain uses TRBV24-1 with TRBJ2-7, with D uncertain. This CDR3 contains 15 residues. The V end was cut by 4 bases, the J end by 3 bases, with 15 bases between. In germline, CDR1 is KGHDR, CDR2 SFDVKD.

The table lists this clonotype with a few counts. The genes are TRBV9 and TRBJ1-2, with 9 bases matching TRBD1. CDR3 size: 14 residues. V dropped 2 bases and J dropped 5; count of bases not matched to a gene: 4. Germline CDR1 is SGDLS and CDR2 is YYNGEE. The CDR3 is CASSVEDRGYGYTF. The CDR3 DNA follows: TGTGCCAGCAGCGTCGAGGACAGGGGATATGGCTACACCTTC.

This clonotype was observed at least ten times. CDR3 sequence reads: CASSLDKLAGVGEQYF. The CDR3 DNA follows: TGTGCCAGCAGCTTAGACAAACTAGCGGGAGTCGGCGAGCAGTACTTC. The V and J genes are TRBV7-9 and TRBJ2-7; 11 nucleotides agree with TRBD2. CDR3 length equals 16 residues. After removal of 1 base from V and 6 bases from J, the junction contained 8 bases not matched to a gene. Germline assignment: CDR1 SEHNR and CDR2 FQNEAQ (reference sequence).

The rearrangement links TRBV3-1 to TRBJ1-5, with a tentative D call TRBD1 (5 bases). Trimming took 8 bases from V and 0 from J, leaving 26 bases between them. The CDR3 is 19 amino acids. The germline V gene encodes CDR1 LGHDT and CDR2 YNNKEL (reference sequence). The chain's CDR3 is CASCPLMGPGWSSNQPQHF. As DNA, the CDR3 is TGTGCCAGCTGCCCCCTTATGGGGCCAGGGTGGTCTAGCAATCAGCCCCAGCATTTT.

This clonotype was seen many times. The chain combines TRBV19 with TRBJ1-1; D remains ambiguous. The CDR3 sequence is 14 residues long. CDR1 is LNHDA, CDR2 SQIVND, per germline (reference sequence). V dropped 0 bases and J dropped 10 bases, with 15 bases sitting between them. The CDR3 sequence is CASSIDGDPGPAFF. In nucleotides, the CDR3 is TGTGCCAGTAGTATAGATGGAGACCCTGGACCAGCTTTCTTT.